The text below deals with one T cell receptor (beta chain). Its target is not known. Sequenced material consisted of expressed TCRB transcripts (all of the isolated RNA was reverse transcribed). TCRdb's table, derived via immunoSEQ multiplex PCR, lists solely in-frame clones and lacks some. There are 860,000 or so clones in the sample; under 20% occur only once, and around 0.02% lies in the top ten. These data are taken from a study of beta chain features in type 1 diabetes. Findings of the study overall: In all four CD4+ subsets, TCRB CDR3 length was significantly, moderately reduced in type 1 diabetes.

Germline V CDR1 and CDR2: MNHNY, SVGAGI (reference sequence). The V gene lost 0 bases and the J gene lost 6 bases, with 14 bases spanning the gap. The CDR3 consists of 15 residues. The receptor's source is a young woman in good health. Sequencing was performed on naive CD4+ T cells from blood. The chain carries TRBV6-6 and TRBJ1-2, with TRBD1 as a possible D gene (5 bases). The CDR3 region has the DNA TGTGCCAGCAGTTACTCGACTCGGGTGGGACATGGCTACACCTTC. The encoded protein is CASSYSTRVGHGYTF.